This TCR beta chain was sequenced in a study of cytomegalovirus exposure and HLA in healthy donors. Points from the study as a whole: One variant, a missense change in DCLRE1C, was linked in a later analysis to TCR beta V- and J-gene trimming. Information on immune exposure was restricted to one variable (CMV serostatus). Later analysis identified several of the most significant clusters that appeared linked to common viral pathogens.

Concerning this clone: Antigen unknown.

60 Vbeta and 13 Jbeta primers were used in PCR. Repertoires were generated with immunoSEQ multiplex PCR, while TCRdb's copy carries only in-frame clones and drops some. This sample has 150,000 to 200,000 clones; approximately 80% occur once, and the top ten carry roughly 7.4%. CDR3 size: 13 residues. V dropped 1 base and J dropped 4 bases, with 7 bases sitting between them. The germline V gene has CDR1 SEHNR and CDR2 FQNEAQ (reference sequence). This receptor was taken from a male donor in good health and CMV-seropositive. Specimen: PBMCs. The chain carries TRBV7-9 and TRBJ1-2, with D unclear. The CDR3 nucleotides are TGTGCCAGCAGCTTAGGTTCGGGCTATGGCTACACCTTC. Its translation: CASSLGSGYGYTF.